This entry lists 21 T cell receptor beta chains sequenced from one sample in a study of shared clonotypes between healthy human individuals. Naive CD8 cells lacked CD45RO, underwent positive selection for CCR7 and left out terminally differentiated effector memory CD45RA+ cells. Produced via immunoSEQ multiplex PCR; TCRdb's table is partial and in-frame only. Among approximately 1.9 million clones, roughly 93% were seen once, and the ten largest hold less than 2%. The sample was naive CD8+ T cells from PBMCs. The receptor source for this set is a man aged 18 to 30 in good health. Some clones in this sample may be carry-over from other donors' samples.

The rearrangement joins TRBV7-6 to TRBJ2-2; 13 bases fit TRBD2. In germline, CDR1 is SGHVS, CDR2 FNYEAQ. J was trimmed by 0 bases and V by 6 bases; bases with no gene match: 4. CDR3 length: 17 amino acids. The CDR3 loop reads CASSRLAGGPNTGELFF. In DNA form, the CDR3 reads TGTGCCAGCAGTCGACTAGCGGGAGGCCCGAACACCGGGGAGCTGTTTTTT. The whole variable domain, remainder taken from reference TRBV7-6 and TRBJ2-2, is GAGVSQSPRYKVTKRGQDVALRCDPISGHVSLYWYRQALGQGPEFLTYFNYEAQQDKSGLPNDRFSAERPEGSISTLTIQRTEQRDSAMYRCASSRLAGGPNTGELFFGEGSRLTVL.

CDR3 region: CASSPSGQSFPLNYGYTF. CDR3 DNA sequence: TGTGCCAGCAGCCCATCCGGACAGAGTTTTCCGCTTAACTATGGCTACACCTTC. The gene calls are TRBV14 and TRBJ1-2; tentatively, D is TRBD1 (6 bases). The CDR3 extends over 18 amino acids. Trimming stripped 4 bases from V and 1 base from J, with 22 bases between. CDR1 is SGHDN and CDR2 is FVKESK in the germline V gene.

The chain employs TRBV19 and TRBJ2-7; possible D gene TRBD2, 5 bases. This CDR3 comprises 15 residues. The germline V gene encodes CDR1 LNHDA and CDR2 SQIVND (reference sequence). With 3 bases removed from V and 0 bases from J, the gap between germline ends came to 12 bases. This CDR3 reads CASSMTHGSSYEQYF. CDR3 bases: TGTGCCAGTAGTATGACACATGGGAGCTCCTACGAGCAGTACTTC.

CDR3 sequence (DNA): TGTGCCAGCGCAGACGCAGATACGCAGTATTTT. The encoded protein is CASADADTQYF. The V call is TRBV7-9, the J call TRBJ2-3, with unresolved D. Trimming removed 8 bases from V and 4 bases from J, with 7 bases in between. The CDR3 sequence is 11 residues long. Germline CDR1 reads SEHNR; CDR2 reads FQNEAQ (reference sequence).

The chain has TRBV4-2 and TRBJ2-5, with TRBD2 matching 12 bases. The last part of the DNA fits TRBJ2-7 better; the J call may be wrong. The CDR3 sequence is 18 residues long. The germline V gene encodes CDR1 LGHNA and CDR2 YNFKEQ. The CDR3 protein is CASSQLGTSGPGPYEQYF. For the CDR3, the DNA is TGTGCCAGCAGCCAGCTAGGGACTAGCGGGCCTGGTCCCTACGAGCAGTACTTC.

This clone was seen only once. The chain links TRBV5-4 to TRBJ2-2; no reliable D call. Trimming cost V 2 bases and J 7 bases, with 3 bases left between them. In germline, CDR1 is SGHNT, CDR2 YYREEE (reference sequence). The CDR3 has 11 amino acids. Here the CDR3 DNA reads TGTGCCAGCAGCTTCGGCGGGGAGCTGTTTTTT. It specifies CASSFGGELFF.

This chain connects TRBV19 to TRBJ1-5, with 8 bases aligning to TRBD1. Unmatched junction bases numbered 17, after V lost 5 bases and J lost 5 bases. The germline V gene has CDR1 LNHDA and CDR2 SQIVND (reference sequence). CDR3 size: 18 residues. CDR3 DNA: TGTGCCAGTAGTTCGACGGGACAGGCCTTCCCGGGCGATCAGCCCCAGCATTTT. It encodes CASSSTGQAFPGDQPQHF. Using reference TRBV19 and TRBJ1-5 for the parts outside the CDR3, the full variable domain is DGGITQSPKYLFRKEGQNVTLSCEQNLNHDAMYWYRQDPGQGLRLIYYSQIVNDFQKGDIAEGYSVSREKKESFPLTVTSAQKNPTAFYLCASSSTGQAFPGDQPQHFGDGTRLSIL.

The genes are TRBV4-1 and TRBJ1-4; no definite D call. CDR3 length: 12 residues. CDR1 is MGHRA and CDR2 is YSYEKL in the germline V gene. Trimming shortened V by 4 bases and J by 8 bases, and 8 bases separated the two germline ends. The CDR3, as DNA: TGCGCCAGCAGCCGGAGTGCGGAAAAACTGTTTTTT. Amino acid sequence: CASSRSAEKLFF.

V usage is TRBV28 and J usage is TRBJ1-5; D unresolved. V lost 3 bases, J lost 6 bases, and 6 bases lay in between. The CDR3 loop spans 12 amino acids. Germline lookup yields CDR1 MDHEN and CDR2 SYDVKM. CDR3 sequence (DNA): TGTGCCAGCAGTTTCGGTGGTCAGCCCCAGCATTTT. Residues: CASSFGGQPQHF.

This CDR3 reads CAISDPGLAGPETQYF. CDR3 DNA sequence: TGTGCCATCAGTGACCCGGGACTAGCGGGACCAGAGACCCAGTACTTC. V usage is TRBV10-3 and J usage is TRBJ2-5; 13 bases are a match to TRBD2. This CDR3 has 16 residues. With 3 bases clipped from V and 4 bases from J, the junction kept 5 bases outside the gene matches. CDR1 is ENHRY, CDR2 SYGVKD, per germline.

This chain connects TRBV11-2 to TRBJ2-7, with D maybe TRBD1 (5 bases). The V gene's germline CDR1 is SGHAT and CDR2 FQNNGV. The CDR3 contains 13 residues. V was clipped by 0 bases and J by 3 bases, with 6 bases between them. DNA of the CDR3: TGTGCCAGCAGCTTAGAGCAGGGCTACGAGCAGTACTTC. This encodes CASSLEQGYEQYF.

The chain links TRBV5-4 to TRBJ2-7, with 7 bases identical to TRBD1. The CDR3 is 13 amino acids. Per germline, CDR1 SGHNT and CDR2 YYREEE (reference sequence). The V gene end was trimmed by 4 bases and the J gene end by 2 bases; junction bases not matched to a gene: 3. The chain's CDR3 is CASSPTGTYEQYF. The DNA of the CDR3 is TGTGCCAGCAGCCCGACAGGGACCTACGAGCAGTACTTC.

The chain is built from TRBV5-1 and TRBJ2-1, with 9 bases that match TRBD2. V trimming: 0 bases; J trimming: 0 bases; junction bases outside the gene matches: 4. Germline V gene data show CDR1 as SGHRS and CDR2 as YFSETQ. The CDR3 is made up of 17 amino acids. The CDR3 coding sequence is TGCGCCAGCAGCTTGGAGGTTAGCGGGAGCTCCTACAATGAGCAGTTCTTC. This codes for CASSLEVSGSSYNEQFF. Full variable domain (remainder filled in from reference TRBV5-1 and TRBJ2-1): KAGVTQTPRYLIKTRGQQVTLSCSPISGHRSVSWYQQTPGQGLQFLFEYFSETQRNKGNFPGRFSGRQFSNSRSEMNVSTLELGDSALYLCASSLEVSGSSYNEQFFGPGTRLTVL.

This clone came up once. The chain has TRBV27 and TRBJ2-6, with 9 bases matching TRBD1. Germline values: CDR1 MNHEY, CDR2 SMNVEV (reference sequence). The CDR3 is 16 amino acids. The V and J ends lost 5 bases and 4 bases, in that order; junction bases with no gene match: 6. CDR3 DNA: TGTGCCAGCAGTCCCGGGACAGGGTACGGGGCCAACGTCCTGACTTTC. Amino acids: CASSPGTGYGANVLTF.

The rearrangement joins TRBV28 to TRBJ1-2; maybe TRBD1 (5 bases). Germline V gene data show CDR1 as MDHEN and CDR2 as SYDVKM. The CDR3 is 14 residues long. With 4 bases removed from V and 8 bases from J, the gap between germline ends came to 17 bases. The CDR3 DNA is TGTGCCAGCAGTTGGGGGACGATGGGGCGAGGCTACACCTTC. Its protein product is CASSWGTMGRGYTF.

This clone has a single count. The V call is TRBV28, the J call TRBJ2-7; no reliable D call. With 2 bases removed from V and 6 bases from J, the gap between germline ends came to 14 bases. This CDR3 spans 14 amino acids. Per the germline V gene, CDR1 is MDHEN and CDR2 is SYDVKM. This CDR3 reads CASSLGETDCEQYF. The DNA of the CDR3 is TGTGCCAGCAGTTTAGGAGAGACGGATTGCGAGCAGTACTTC.

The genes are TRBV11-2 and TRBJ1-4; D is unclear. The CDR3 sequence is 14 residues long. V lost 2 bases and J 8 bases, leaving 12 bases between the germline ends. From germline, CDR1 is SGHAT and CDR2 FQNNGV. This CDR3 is CASSLTPTREKLFF. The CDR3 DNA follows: TGTGCCAGCAGCTTAACCCCGACACGCGAAAAACTGTTTTTT.

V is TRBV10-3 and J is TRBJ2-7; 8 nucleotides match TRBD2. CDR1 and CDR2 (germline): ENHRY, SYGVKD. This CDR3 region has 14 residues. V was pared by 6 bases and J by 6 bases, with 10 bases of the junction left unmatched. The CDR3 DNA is TGTGCCATCAGCGATCAGCGGGGGCCTAGCGAGCAGTACTTC. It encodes CAISDQRGPSEQYF.

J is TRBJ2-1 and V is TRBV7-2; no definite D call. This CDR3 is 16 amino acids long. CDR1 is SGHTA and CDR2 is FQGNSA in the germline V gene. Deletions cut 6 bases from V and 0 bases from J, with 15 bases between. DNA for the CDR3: TGTGCCAGCAGACCACCCCCCCGTAGCTCCTACAATGAGCAGTTCTTC. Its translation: CASRPPPRSSYNEQFF.

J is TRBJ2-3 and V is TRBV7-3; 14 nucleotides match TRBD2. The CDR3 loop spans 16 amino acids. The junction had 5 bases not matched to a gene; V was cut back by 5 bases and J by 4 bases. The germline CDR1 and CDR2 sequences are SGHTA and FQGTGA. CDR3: CASSAGLAGAADTQYF. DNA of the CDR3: TGTGCCAGCAGCGCGGGACTAGCGGGAGCGGCAGATACGCAGTATTTT.

This CDR3 reads CARSLVTIATTNSYEQYF. DNA for the CDR3: TGTGCCAGAAGCTTAGTAACAATTGCGACCACTAACTCCTACGAGCAGTACTTC. The chain joins TRBV7-5 to TRBJ2-7; the D segment call TRBD2 is taken from the table without a DNA check. TRBV7-5 represents a pseudogene. This CDR3 has 18 residues.